The entry below gives a single T cell receptor beta chain sequence along with its context. Its cognate antigen is unknown. Repertoires were generated with immunoSEQ multiplex PCR, while TCRdb's copy carries only in-frame clones and drops some. The sample carries about 140,000 clones, about 93% recorded once. These data are taken from a study of T cell responses to AZD1222 COVID-19 vaccine. About the research overall: Pooling was applied to second doses at about 4 or about 12 weeks.

General study results and limits: It was only 6 or 7 AZD1222 recipients who were seropositive at baseline. Two doses of AZD1222 preceded a rise in Spike-specific TCR breadth and depth. Donors were mostly white British, more females; clonal diversity possibly underestimated.

Trimming at V came to 7 bases and at J to 7 bases, leaving 5 bases not matched to a gene. The germline CDR1 and CDR2 sequences are SNHLY and FYNNEI. The CDR3 extends over 14 amino acids. The source of this sequence is an adult in good health. The starting material was peripheral blood, obtained on day 0 of AZD1222 vaccination. The V and J genes are TRBV2 and TRBJ1-6; the match to TRBD1 covers 9 bases. CDR3 nucleotides: TGTGCCAGCACCGCCGGGACAGGGAATTCACCCCTCCACTTT. It codes for CASTAGTGNSPLHF.